One and the same sample provided the 19 T cell receptor beta chains below, sequenced in a study of response to subunit inactivated influenza vaccine. TCRdb processed the RT-PCR reads anew with MiXCR; each CDR3 protein has one entry. The sample consists of roughly 170,000 distinct CDR3 sequences, about 9.3% of them appearing once. The specimen comprised non-naive T cells sorted from PBMCs, sampled on the day of vaccination. These receptors originate from a man aged 50 to 60 who received an inactivated influenza vaccine.

This chain connects TRBV12-3 or TRBV12-4 to TRBJ2-7; D possibly corresponds to TRBD1 (6 bases). The V end lost 3 bases, the J end lost 3 bases, and 12 bases lay between the germline ends. The CDR3 has 14 residues. The CDR3 DNA reads as TGTGCCAGCAGTTTTGGGGACACAGACTACGAGCAGTACTTC. Protein sequence: CASSFGDTDYEQYF.

This rearrangement joins TRBV12-3 or TRBV12-4 to TRBJ1-1; possible D gene TRBD1, 6 bases. V was cut by 6 bases and J by 2 bases, with 10 bases left in between. This CDR3 spans 13 amino acids. As DNA, the CDR3 is TGTGCCAGCAGCGGACAGATAAACACTGAAGCTTTCTTT. Translating it yields CASSGQINTEAFF.

This clonotype was counted a few times. The chain couples TRBV4-1 to TRBJ2-3; D is perhaps TRBD1 (5 bases). V was clipped by 4 bases and J by 7 bases, with 9 bases between them. The CDR3 extends over 12 amino acids. Germline values: CDR1 MGHRA, CDR2 YSYEKL. The CDR3, as DNA: TGCGCCAGCAGCCCTAGGGGCTATACGCAGTATTTT. Translating gives CASSPRGYTQYF.

This clonotype turned up a few times. This chain connects TRBV4-1 to TRBJ2-1, with TRBD2 matching 7 bases. V dropped 4 bases and J dropped 3; count of bases not matched to a gene: 24. Germline CDR1 and CDR2: MGHRA and YSYEKL. This CDR3 has 21 amino acids. CDR3 in amino acids: CASSRKFRLADPTLDYNEQFF. The CDR3 DNA is TGCGCCAGCAGCCGGAAATTCCGTCTAGCGGACCCTACCCTGGACTACAATGAGCAGTTCTTC.

In its sample, this clonotype was seen a few times. The chain employs TRBV10-2 and TRBJ1-1; a possible D gene is TRBD1 (5 bases). The germline V and J ends were trimmed by 0 bases and 0 bases, with 5 bases remaining between them. From germline, CDR1 is WSHSY and CDR2 SAAADI. The CDR3 length is 14 residues. The chain's CDR3 is CASSESTVNTEAFF. DNA for the CDR3: TGCGCCAGCAGTGAGTCGACAGTGAACACTGAAGCTTTCTTT.

This clonotype was observed many times. The chain combines TRBV18 with TRBJ2-7; 8 bases are shared with TRBD2. The CDR3 totals 14 residues. In germline, CDR1 is KGHSH, CDR2 LQKENI. Trimming took 6 bases from V and 2 from J; bases not matched to a gene: 6. The CDR3, as DNA: TGTGCCAGCTCCCCCCAGCGGGGGACCTACGAGCAGTACTTC. It codes for CASSPQRGTYEQYF.

There are many counts of this clonotype. The chain joins TRBV7-2 to TRBJ2-1, with D hard to call. The V and J ends lost 1 base and 3 bases respectively, with 7 bases between them. The CDR3 totals 14 residues. CDR1 is SGHTA, CDR2 FQGNSA, per germline. The CDR3 coding sequence is TGTGCCAGCAGCTTAGGTGGGAACTACAATGAGCAGTTCTTC. Its translation is CASSLGGNYNEQFF.

This clonotype was counted at least ten times. The chain carries TRBV12-3 or TRBV12-4 and TRBJ2-7, with a possible D match to TRBD1 (6 bases). The CDR3 covers 16 residues. V lost 5 bases, J lost 3 bases, and 20 bases lay in between. The CDR3 region has the DNA TGTGCCAGCAGTCTCAGAGCGGTTCGAGGGGGCTACGAGCAGTACTTC. Translating gives CASSLRAVRGGYEQYF.

This clonotype appeared a few times. This chain links TRBV27 with TRBJ2-7, with TRBD2 matching 14 bases. Germline V gene data show CDR1 as MNHEY and CDR2 as SMNVEV (reference sequence). Unmatched junction bases numbered 9, after V lost 8 bases and J lost 6 bases. CDR3 size: 15 residues. The CDR3 DNA reads as TGTGCCAGCCGTCAAGGGGGACTAGCGGGAGCCGAGCAGTACTTC. Protein: CASRQGGLAGAEQYF.

This clonotype was detected many times. The chain recombines TRBV12-3 or TRBV12-4 with TRBJ2-3; possible D gene TRBD1, 5 bases. V was trimmed by 6 bases and J by 0 bases, leaving 19 bases between them. CDR3 length equals 17 residues. CDR3 sequence (DNA): TGTGCCAGCAGCTCGAGATTGTGGGGCTCTAGCACAGATACGCAGTATTTT. The encoded protein is CASSSRLWGSSTDTQYF.

The chain recombines TRBV7-8 with TRBJ1-2; unclear D gene. CDR1 is SGHVS and CDR2 is FQNEAQ in the germline V gene. This CDR3 region has 14 residues. Trimming stripped 5 bases from V and 4 bases from J, with 14 bases between. This chain's CDR3 is CASSPERVPYGYTF. In DNA, the CDR3 is TGTGCCAGCAGCCCAGAGCGGGTCCCCTATGGCTACACCTTC.

The sample holds a few counts of this clonotype. The chain joins TRBV6-1 to TRBJ2-3; 9 nucleotides line up with TRBD2. The CDR3 is 16 residues long. V lost 5 bases and J lost 3; bases outside the gene matches: 9. Germline V lookup: CDR1 MNHNS, CDR2 SASEGT. The CDR3 spells CASSTLAGSSTDTQYF. DNA of the CDR3: TGTGCCAGCAGTACCCTAGCGGGGAGTTCGACAGATACGCAGTATTTT.

This clonotype was detected only a few times. The chain uses TRBV10-3 and TRBJ2-5; D gene ambiguous. Trimming removed 6 bases from V and 5 bases from J, with 10 bases in between. Germline-derived CDR1 and CDR2 are ENHRY and SYGVKD. This CDR3 comprises 12 residues. The CDR3 nucleotides are TGTGCCATCAGCCCCGCCCAGGAGACCCAGTACTTC. As protein: CAISPAQETQYF.

CDR3 in amino acids: CASSQGSIYGYTF. In DNA, the CDR3 is TGTGCCAGCAGTCAGGGCAGTATCTATGGCTACACCTTC. This chain joins TRBV7-2 and TRBJ1-2; TRBD1 might be the D (5 bases). The V gene lost 6 bases and the J gene lost 4 bases, with 12 bases spanning the gap. The CDR3 spans 13 residues. Looked up from germline, CDR1 is SGHTA and CDR2 is FQGNSA.

V usage is TRBV28 and J usage is TRBJ2-2, with a possible D match to TRBD2 (5 bases). Trimming pared 5 bases from V and 3 bases from J, leaving 16 bases between. The CDR3 totals 16 residues. Germline assignment: CDR1 MDHEN and CDR2 SYDVKM. CDR3 DNA: TGTGCCAGCAGTCTCGGGAAGACTGGGGACACCGGGGAGCTGTTTTTT. As protein: CASSLGKTGDTGELFF.

This clonotype was seen a handful of times. Here the CDR3 reads CATSTTGAPYNEQFF. The CDR3 DNA reads TGTGCCACCAGCACGACAGGGGCGCCCTACAATGAGCAGTTCTTC. The chain carries TRBV15 and TRBJ2-1; 8 nucleotides align to TRBD1. J gave up 2 bases and V 4 bases, and 4 bases lay outside the gene matches. CDR3 length equals 15 residues. The V gene's germline CDR1 is LNHNV and CDR2 YYDKDF (reference sequence).

The table lists this clonotype with a few counts. The chain joins TRBV20-1 to TRBJ2-2; D call uncertain. Germline V gene data show CDR1 as DFQATT and CDR2 as SNEGSKA (reference sequence). Trimming cost V 6 bases and J 0 bases, with 11 bases left between them. There are 14 residues in the CDR3. The CDR3 protein is CSAKGTANTGELFF. CDR3 in DNA: TGCAGTGCCAAGGGAACCGCGAACACCGGGGAGCTGTTTTTT.

CDR3 in DNA: TGTGCCAGCAGGCGACAGGGGGAAACTGAAGCTTTCTTT. Translating gives CASRRQGETEAFF. V and J are TRBV3-1 and TRBJ1-1, with TRBD1 matching 9 bases. Germline-derived CDR1 and CDR2 are LGHDT and YNNKEL (reference sequence). There are 13 residues in the CDR3. The J segment lost 5 bases and the V segment lost 6 bases, leaving 4 bases of the junction unmatched. The full variable domain, its missing parts supplied by reference TRBV3-1 and TRBJ1-1, is DTAVSQTPKYLVTQMGNDKSIKCEQNLGHDTMYWYKQDSKKFLKIMFSYNNKELIINETVPNRFSPKSPDKAHLNLHINSLELGDSAVYFCASRRQGETEAFFGQGTRLTVV.

The V call is TRBV7-9, the J call TRBJ2-7; D tentatively fits TRBD1 or TRBD2 (6 bases each). Between the trimmed V and J ends, which lost 5 bases and 5 bases, there was a span of 19 bases. There are 15 residues in the CDR3. The germline CDR1 and CDR2 sequences are SEHNR and FQNEAQ (reference sequence). As DNA, the CDR3 is TGTGCCAGCAGCCGAGGGGGGACTCAATTCCACGAGCAGTACTTC. It codes for CASSRGGTQFHEQYF.